The 30 T cell receptor beta chains below all came from one sample that was sequenced in a study of T cell clonality in common variable immunodeficiency. Clones were sequenced by immunoSEQ multiplex PCR, and TCRdb holds only the in-frame ones, with some missing. Sampling found about 81,000 clones, none seen once. The material sequenced was peripheral blood mononuclear cells. These receptors were obtained from a person aged 18 to 75 in good health.

At least ten counts were recorded for this clone. Here the CDR3 reads CSARDQVAGVISYNEQFF. CDR3 bases read: TGCAGTGCTAGAGATCAGGTCGCGGGAGTGATCTCCTACAATGAG. The rearrangement links TRBV20-1 to TRBJ2-1; 7 nucleotides line up with TRBD2. The observed sequence ends 3 residues before the CDR3 terminus, with the missing tail filled in from the germline J gene. Germline-derived CDR1 and CDR2 are DFQATT and SNEGSKA (reference sequence). The CDR3 totals 18 residues. Trimming removed 0 bases from V and 0 bases from J; junction bases left unmatched: 11.

This clone was detected many times. The DNA ends 3 residues before the CDR3 does, and the rest of the CDR3 is filled in from the germline J gene. The rearrangement uses TRBV2 and TRBJ1-3; TRBD1 matches 7 bases. V shed 8 bases and J 1 base; nucleotides not matched to a gene: 8. CDR1 SNHLY and CDR2 FYNNEI come from the germline V gene. The CDR3 covers 15 residues. CDR3 protein: CASFDRARSGNTIYF. CDR3 DNA (partial): TGTGCCAGCTTTGACAGGGCTCGATCTGGAAACACC.

This clone was detected ten times or more. The CDR3 end is not reached by the read, which stops 3 residues before it; the germline J gene fills it in. The chain combines TRBV5-1 with TRBJ2-1; TRBD2 aligns across 7 bases. Germline V lookup: CDR1 SGHRS, CDR2 YFSETQ. This CDR3 is 16 amino acids long. Losses at the gene ends were 0 bases for V and 9 bases for J; bases not matched to a gene: 12. Partial CDR3 DNA: TGCGCCAGCAGCTTGGCCGGGATGGCGGGAGTGACTGAG. Translation gives CASSLAGMAGVTE. The entire CDR3 reads CASSLAGMAGVTEQFF.

This clone was seen many times. CDR3 DNA (partial): TGCGCCAGCAGCTTGGCTCCGGGGATGGGAGAGACC. Its translation: CASSLAPGMGET. Given in full, the CDR3 is CASSLAPGMGETQYF. V is TRBV5-1 and J is TRBJ2-5; D perhaps matches TRBD2 (5 bases). The CDR3 end falls 3 residues outside the read, so it is completed with the germline J gene. Trimming removed 0 bases at V and 4 bases at J, with 13 bases between. The CDR3 is made up of 15 amino acids. Germline values: CDR1 SGHRS, CDR2 YFSETQ. Based on the CDR3 plus reference TRBV5-1 and TRBJ2-5, the full variable domain is KAGVTQTPRYLIKTRGQQVTLSCSPISGHRSVSWYQQTPGQGLQFLFEYFSETQRNKGNFPGRFSGRQFSNSRSEMNVSTLELGDSALYLCASSLAPGMGETQYFGPGTRLLVL.

This clone was found many times. The sequenced fragment ends 3 residues before the CDR3 boundary, so the rest is inferred from the germline J gene. The chain recombines TRBV20-1 with TRBJ2-7, with D perhaps TRBD1 (6 bases). The germline V gene encodes CDR1 DFQATT and CDR2 SNEGSKA (reference sequence). The CDR3 has 11 amino acids. With 5 bases removed from V and 5 bases from J, the gap between germline ends came to 10 bases. CDR3 DNA, as far as it was read: TGCAGTGCTCGGACAGAGAACGAG. This encodes CSARTENE. The complete CDR3 reads CSARTENEQYF.

The table lists this clone with many counts. The read stops 3 residues short of the end of the CDR3; the missing end is completed from the germline J gene. The rearrangement links TRBV20-1 to TRBJ2-7; possibly TRBD1 for D (6 bases). The length of the CDR3 is 17 residues. The V end was cut by 0 bases, the J end by 3 bases, with 21 bases between. Germline loops: CDR1 DFQATT, CDR2 SNEGSKA (reference sequence). The CDR3 reads CSARDVTGSGDDYEQYF. CDR3 DNA (partial): TGCAGTGCTAGAGATGTTACGGGATCAGGGGACGACTACGAG.

At least ten counts were recorded for this clone. From the germline J gene comes the end of the CDR3, since the read stops 3 residues before it. The rearrangement uses TRBV20-1 and TRBJ2-2, with D hard to call. V was shortened by 6 bases and J by 0 bases, with 11 bases between the two germline ends. In germline, CDR1 is DFQATT, CDR2 SNEGSKA (reference sequence). This CDR3 is built from 14 residues. The CDR3 sequence is CSAPGYANTGELFF. The sequenced part of the CDR3 DNA is TGCAGTGCGCCAGGATACGCGAACACCGGGGAG.

The sample holds many counts of this clone. The read ends 3 residues early relative to the CDR3; the germline J gene fills the gap. Other DNA sequences of this sample code for an identical CDR3. The V call is TRBV5-1, the J call TRBJ2-7, with 9 bases matching TRBD1. In germline, CDR1 is SGHRS, CDR2 YFSETQ. The CDR3 consists of 15 residues. The V segment lost 0 bases and the J segment 3 bases; nucleotides outside the gene matches: 4. CDR3 bases read: TGCGCCAGCAGCTTGGGGGGGACAGGGCGCTACGAG. Translation gives CASSLGGTGRYE. The entire CDR3 is CASSLGGTGRYEQYF.

This clone came up many times. Germline is not matched at one junction end, which may reflect a read error. The read ends 3 residues early relative to the CDR3; the germline J gene fills the gap. This rearrangement joins TRBV4-2 to TRBJ2-1; 8 bases line up with TRBD2. The CDR3 runs to 17 residues. The germline V gene has CDR1 LGHNA and CDR2 YNFKEQ. Partial CDR3 DNA: TGCGCCAGCAGCCAAGATGCTGGGCGGGAGGTGTACAATGAG. Protein product: CASSQDAGREVYNE. The whole CDR3 is CASSQDAGREVYNEQFF.

In its sample, this clone was seen many times. The read falls 3 residues short of the CDR3 end, and the missing part is taken from the germline J gene. The V gene is TRBV18, the J gene TRBJ1-1, with D uncertain. V was trimmed by 0 bases and J by 4 bases, leaving 12 bases between them. The length of the CDR3 is 15 residues. Looked up from germline, CDR1 is KGHSH and CDR2 is LQKENI. The sequenced CDR3 bases are TGTGCCAGCTCACCACCGGGCTTAGCGGCCACTGAA. Its protein product is CASSPPGLAATE. The whole CDR3 sequence reads CASSPPGLAATEAFF.

This clone has a count of ten or more. The read finishes 3 residues shy of the CDR3 end, and the germline J gene is used to complete it. V gene TRBV7-2 combines with J gene TRBJ1-3; tentative D call: TRBD1 (6 bases). This CDR3 has 16 amino acids. V lost 0 bases to trimming and J lost 4 bases, with 13 bases between them. Germline V gene lookup returns CDR1 SGHTA and CDR2 FQGNSA. The CDR3 DNA, read in part, is TGTGCCAGCAGCTTAGCGTCGACAGGTTCAGGAAACACC. It translates to CASSLASTGSGNT. Given in full, the CDR3 is CASSLASTGSGNTIYF.

This clone has at least ten counts. The read stops 3 residues short of the end of the CDR3; the missing end is completed from the germline J gene. The rearrangement joins TRBV25-1 to TRBJ2-7, with 12 bases fitting TRBD1. Germline V gene data show CDR1 as MGHDK and CDR2 as SYGVNS. J lost 0 bases, V lost 5 bases, and 14 bases had no gene match. CDR3 length: 19 residues. The CDR3 region is CASSHPRDRGLHSSYEQYF. CDR3 DNA (partial): TGTGCCAGCAGTCACCCCCGGGACAGGGGGCTCCACAGCTCCTACGAG.

With regard to this clone: The CDR3 is cut off 3 residues early in the read; its end comes from the germline J gene. This rearrangement joins TRBV19 to TRBJ1-2; D is possibly TRBD1 (5 bases). V was clipped by 7 bases and J by 4 bases, with 13 bases between them. The length of the CDR3 is 13 residues. Germline assignment: CDR1 LNHDA and CDR2 SQIVND (reference sequence). CDR3 region: CASMRQGGYGYTF. CDR3 DNA, as far as it was read: TGTGCCAGTATGCGGCAGGGTGGCTATGGC.

Many counts were recorded for this clone. The missing CDR3 end, 3 residues past where the read stops, is filled in from the germline J gene. V and J are TRBV20-1 and TRBJ2-7; 7 nucleotides line up with TRBD2. Trimming removed 6 bases from V and 3 bases from J; junction bases left unmatched: 11. This CDR3 contains 14 residues. CDR1 DFQATT and CDR2 SNEGSKA come from the germline V gene (reference sequence). The CDR3 region is CSADPSGLYYEQYF. The sequenced part of the CDR3 DNA is TGCAGTGCAGACCCTAGCGGATTATACTACGAG.

A remark on this clone: The read ends 3 residues before the CDR3 terminus; that terminus is restored from the germline J gene. The J gene is TRBJ2-5, the V gene TRBV7-2, with TRBD1 matching over 10 bases. CDR3 size: 15 residues. The germline gives CDR1 SGHTA, CDR2 FQGNSA. V dropped 1 base and J dropped 1; count of bases not matched to a gene: 0. CDR3 loop: CASSLGTGGQETQYF. CDR3 DNA, as far as it was read: TGTGCCAGCAGCTTAGGGACAGGGGGCCAAGAGACC.

This clone came up many times. The sequence runs out 3 residues before the end of the CDR3; the remainder is reconstructed from the germline J gene. The chain has TRBV28 and TRBJ2-1, with D possibly TRBD1 on 6 matching bases. The V and J ends lost 7 bases and 9 bases respectively, with 22 bases between them. Germline CDR1 reads MDHEN; CDR2 reads SYDVKM. There are 15 residues in the CDR3. CDR3 region: CASTSPWQGPVEQFF. The sequenced part of the CDR3 DNA is TGTGCCAGCACCTCCCCCTGGCAGGGGCCGGTTGAG.

This clone was seen at least ten times. The sequence runs out 3 residues before the end of the CDR3; the remainder is reconstructed from the germline J gene. The chain joins TRBV10-2 to TRBJ1-5; D is uncertain. V was trimmed by 0 bases and J by 1 base, leaving 4 bases between them. This CDR3 has 14 residues. Germline lookup yields CDR1 WSHSY and CDR2 SAAADI. The CDR3 spells CASSESGSNQPQHF. The CDR3 bases that were read are TGCGCCAGCAGTGAGTCCGGGAGCAATCAGCCC.

This clone was found many times. The read terminates 3 residues before the CDR3 end, so the remaining end is supplied by the germline J gene. The gene calls are TRBV18 and TRBJ2-3; 12 bases are a match to TRBD1. The germline CDR1 and CDR2 sequences are KGHSH and LQKENI. The CDR3 is made up of 20 amino acids. V dropped 6 bases and J dropped 5; count of bases not matched to a gene: 21. Partial CDR3 DNA: TGTGCCAGCTCGCCCACCCGGGACAGGGGGCCCAAAGCTTCCCGAGATACG. It codes for CASSPTRDRGPKASRDT. The whole CDR3 protein is CASSPTRDRGPKASRDTQYF.

The sample holds many counts of this clone. The read finishes 3 residues shy of the CDR3 end, and the germline J gene is used to complete it. This chain links TRBV30 with TRBJ2-7; D possibly corresponds to TRBD1 (6 bases). CDR1 GTSNPN and CDR2 SVGIG come from the germline V gene (reference sequence). The length of the CDR3 is 14 residues. V lost 4 bases to trimming and J lost 3 bases, with 16 bases between them. Incomplete CDR3 DNA: TGTGCCTGGACCCGGGACACCCCCCTCTACGAG. Encoded protein: CAWTRDTPLYE. The whole CDR3 sequence reads CAWTRDTPLYEQYF.

Many counts were recorded for this clone. With the read ending 3 residues before the CDR3 end, the germline J gene is used to fill in that end. This chain uses TRBV5-1 with TRBJ2-2; D is perhaps TRBD1 (6 bases). Trimming cost V 4 bases and J 1 base, with 14 bases left between them. CDR1 is SGHRS and CDR2 is YFSETQ in the germline V gene. This CDR3 region has 16 residues. The CDR3 DNA, read in part, is TGCGCCAGCAGCATGACAGGTTACAAGAACACCGGGGAG. The encoded protein is CASSMTGYKNTGE. The whole CDR3 protein reads CASSMTGYKNTGELFF.

This clone was observed at least ten times. Coverage ceases 3 residues before the CDR3 finishes, and the germline J gene fills in the end. The rearrangement joins TRBV29-1 to TRBJ2-1, with 8 nucleotides matching TRBD1. Germline loops: CDR1 SQVTM, CDR2 ANQGSEA. The CDR3 contains 18 residues. Trimming at V came to 0 bases and at J to 0 bases, leaving 10 bases not matched to a gene. The chain's CDR3 is CSVEDKLGGQVSYNEQFF. CDR3 bases read: TGCAGCGTTGAAGATAAATTGGGGGGACAGGTCTCCTACAATGAG.

This clone was counted many times. Coverage ceases 3 residues before the CDR3 finishes, and the germline J gene fills in the end. The chain links TRBV5-1 to TRBJ1-4; 7 nucleotides agree with TRBD1. Germline CDR1 reads SGHRS; CDR2 reads YFSETQ. This CDR3 has 17 residues. The junction had 17 bases not matched to a gene; V was cut back by 5 bases and J by 7 bases. Incomplete CDR3 DNA: TGCGCCAGCAGTCGGTTGGGCAGGGGGAAATGGATTGAAAAA. Translation: CASSRLGRGKWIEK. The full CDR3 is CASSRLGRGKWIEKLFF.

This clone was picked up many times. The read ends 3 residues early relative to the CDR3; the germline J gene fills the gap. V and J are TRBV28 and TRBJ2-3; D possibly corresponds to TRBD2 (5 bases). The CDR3 length is 14 residues. Germline V CDR1 and CDR2: MDHEN, SYDVKM. Trimming took off 3 bases at V and 0 bases at J, with 7 bases between the two ends. The covered CDR3 bases are TGTGCCAGCAGTTTTCTAGCTAGCACAGATACG. Amino acids: CASSFLASTDT. Given in full, the CDR3 is CASSFLASTDTQYF.

This clone was seen ten or more times. The read is 3 residues too short to cover the CDR3 end, so that end is filled in from the germline J gene. This chain uses TRBV5-4 with TRBJ1-2; no clear D gene. The CDR3 extends over 13 amino acids. CDR1 and CDR2 (germline): SGHNT, YYREEE (reference sequence). Trimming took 0 bases from V and 4 from J, leaving 7 bases between them. The part of the CDR3 DNA that was read is TGTGCCAGCAGCTTGGTTGGCAGCTATGGC. It encodes CASSLVGSYG. The whole CDR3 protein reads CASSLVGSYGYTF.

This clone occurred many times. The read finishes 3 residues shy of the CDR3 end, and the germline J gene is used to complete it. This chain uses TRBV7-2 with TRBJ1-5, with D possibly being TRBD1 (5 bases). From germline, CDR1 is SGHTA and CDR2 FQGNSA. V was pared by 3 bases and J by 7 bases, with 16 bases between. This CDR3 has 15 amino acids. The covered CDR3 bases are TGTGCCAGCAGCTTCTTAGTGCAGGGAGAGCAGCCC. It translates to CASSFLVQGEQP. The CDR3, in full, reads CASSFLVQGEQPQHF. Filled out from reference TRBV7-2 and TRBJ1-5, the complete variable domain reads GAGVSQSPSNKVTEKGKDVELRCDPISGHTALYWYRQSLGQGLEFLIYFQGNSAPDKSGLPSDRFSAERTGGSVSTLTIQRTQQEDSAVYLCASSFLVQGEQPQHFGDGTRLSIL.

Ten or more counts support this clone. The DNA read from the CDR3 is TGTGCCCGGGGAGGCAGCGGGTCTTCTAGCACAGATACG. Residues: CARGGSGSSSTDT. The entire CDR3 protein is CARGGSGSSSTDTQYF. This sequence joins TRBV30 and TRBJ2-3; D possibly corresponds to TRBD2 (6 bases). The DNA ends 3 residues before the CDR3 does, and the rest of the CDR3 is filled in from the germline J gene. CDR3 size: 16 residues. Germline V gene sequence: CDR1 GTSNPN, CDR2 SVGIG (reference sequence). V shed 8 bases and J shed 0 bases, with 21 bases lying between them.

The table lists this clone with many counts. The CDR3 end lies 3 residues beyond the end of the read and is filled in from the germline J gene. This chain connects TRBV5-1 to TRBJ1-1; D is undetermined. CDR1 and CDR2 (germline): SGHRS, YFSETQ. V dropped 0 bases and J dropped 6 bases, with 12 bases sitting between them. This CDR3 has 14 residues. The CDR3 loop is CASSLDDPGAEAFF. The sequenced part of the CDR3 DNA is TGCGCCAGCAGCTTGGACGACCCCGGGGCTGAA.

This clone was detected ten times or more. The sequenced fragment ends 3 residues before the CDR3 boundary, so the rest is inferred from the germline J gene. The V and J genes are TRBV11-3 and TRBJ1-1; D remains ambiguous. The CDR3 covers 13 residues. V was cut by 0 bases and J by 1 base, with 3 bases left in between. Germline lookup yields CDR1 SGHNT and CDR2 YENEEA. The CDR3 sequence: CASSLEANTEAFF. The CDR3 bases that were read are TGTGCCAGCAGCTTAGAAGCGAACACTGAA.

This clone was counted ten times or more. Read data end 3 residues before the CDR3 end; the end is taken from the germline J gene. The chain uses TRBV13 and TRBJ2-7; TRBD1 matches at 9 bases. CDR3 length: 15 amino acids. The germline V gene has CDR1 PRHDT and CDR2 FYEKMQ (reference sequence). Losses at the gene ends were 5 bases for V and 4 bases for J; bases not matched to a gene: 9. The CDR3 spells CASSVTGTGSYEQYF. CDR3 bases read: TGTGCCAGCAGCGTTACCGGGACAGGGTCTTACGAG.

This clone was recorded many times. The read falls 3 residues short of the CDR3 end, and the missing part is taken from the germline J gene. The V and J genes are TRBV7-9 and TRBJ2-7, with 7 bases fitting TRBD2. This CDR3 spans 14 amino acids. The J segment lost 2 bases and the V segment lost 4 bases, leaving 5 bases of the junction unmatched. Per the germline V gene, CDR1 is SEHNR and CDR2 is FQNEAQ (reference sequence). The CDR3 loop is CASSSAGLTYEQYF. CDR3 bases read: TGTGCCAGCAGCTCCGCGGGACTAACCTACGAG.